This T cell receptor beta chain was sequenced during a study of T-cell memory formation after mild COVID-19. In this sample, this clonotype turned up a few times. The germline V gene encodes CDR1 KGHSH and CDR2 LQKENI. Deletions cut 0 bases from V and 5 bases from J, with 10 bases between. The CDR3 contains 14 residues. 5'RACE primed from the constant segment yielded TCR alpha and TCR beta cDNA libraries bearing sample barcodes and UMIs. One entry per CDR3 protein results from TCRdb running MiXCR on the 5' RACE reads. The sample holds about 150,000 distinct CDR3 sequences, around 13% seen once. The chain recombines TRBV18 with TRBJ1-2, with D perhaps TRBD1 (5 bases). The receptor was derived from a man younger than 35 who had mild COVID-19 (a few samples of this study predate the infection). Cell type and time point are not known. Material: PBMCs or a T cell subset sorted from them (not recorded which). The CDR3 nucleotides read TGTGCCAGCTCACCACCGGTATCAGGGTATGGCTACACCTTC. It translates to CASSPPVSGYGYTF.